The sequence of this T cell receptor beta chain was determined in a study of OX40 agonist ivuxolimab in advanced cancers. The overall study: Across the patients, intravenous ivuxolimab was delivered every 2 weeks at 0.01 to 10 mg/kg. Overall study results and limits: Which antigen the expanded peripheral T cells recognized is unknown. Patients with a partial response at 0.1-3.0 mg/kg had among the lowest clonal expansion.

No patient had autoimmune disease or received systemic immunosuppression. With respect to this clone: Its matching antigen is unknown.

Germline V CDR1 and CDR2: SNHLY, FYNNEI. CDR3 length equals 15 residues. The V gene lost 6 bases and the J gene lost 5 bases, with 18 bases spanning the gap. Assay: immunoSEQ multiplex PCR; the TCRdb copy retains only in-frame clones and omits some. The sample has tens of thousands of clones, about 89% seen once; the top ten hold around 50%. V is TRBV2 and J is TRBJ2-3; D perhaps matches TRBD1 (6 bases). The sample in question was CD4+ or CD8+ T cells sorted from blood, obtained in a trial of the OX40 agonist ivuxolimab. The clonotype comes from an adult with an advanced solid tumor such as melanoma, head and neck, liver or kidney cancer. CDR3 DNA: TGTGCCAGCAGCCCGTTTGGGGGCGCGTTAGATACGCAGTATTTT. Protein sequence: CASSPFGGALDTQYF.